This T cell receptor beta chain came from a study of shared clonotypes between healthy human individuals. Study summary: CD4 naive and CD4 memory each took three plates per donor, while CD8 naive took two and CD8 memory one. Study-level results: Shared clonotypes across all four donors exceeded non-shared ones in generation probability.

J lost 4 bases, V lost 8 bases, and 10 bases had no gene match. The CDR3 is 15 residues long. Germline CDR1 SNHLY, CDR2 FYNNEI. About this clone: What it recognizes is unknown.

At deep level, the assay was performed. Several immunoSEQ plates held equal portions of the genomic DNA taken from each subset. Profiling relied on immunoSEQ multiplex PCR, and the TCRdb table lists in-frame clones only, not all of them. The table lists 2 million to 2.5 million clones, over 90% of them singletons. The V gene is TRBV2, the J gene TRBJ2-7; 11 nucleotides line up with TRBD1. The TCR originated in a man aged 18-30 years in good health. Some clones in this sample may be carry-over from other donors' samples. Material: naive CD4+ T cells from PBMCs. The sample's subset: CD45RA+ positively selected. For the CDR3, the DNA is TGTGCCAGCGTGGGACAGGGGGGAACTTCGTACGAGCAGTACTTC. It translates to CASVGQGGTSYEQYF.